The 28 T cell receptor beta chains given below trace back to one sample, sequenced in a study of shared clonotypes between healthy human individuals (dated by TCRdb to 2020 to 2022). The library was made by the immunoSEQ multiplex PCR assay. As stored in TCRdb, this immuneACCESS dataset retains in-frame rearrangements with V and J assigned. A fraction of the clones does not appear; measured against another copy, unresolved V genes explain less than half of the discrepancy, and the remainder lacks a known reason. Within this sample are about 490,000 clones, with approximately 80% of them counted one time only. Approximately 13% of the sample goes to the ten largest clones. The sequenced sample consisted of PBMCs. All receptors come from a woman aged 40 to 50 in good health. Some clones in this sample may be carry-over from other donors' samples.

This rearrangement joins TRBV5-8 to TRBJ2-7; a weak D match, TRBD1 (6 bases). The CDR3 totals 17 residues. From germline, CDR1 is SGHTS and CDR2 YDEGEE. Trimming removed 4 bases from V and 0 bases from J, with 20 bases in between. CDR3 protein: CASSQVRGQSLSYEQYF. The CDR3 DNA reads TGTGCCAGCAGCCAAGTACGAGGACAGTCTCTCTCCTACGAGCAGTACTTC.

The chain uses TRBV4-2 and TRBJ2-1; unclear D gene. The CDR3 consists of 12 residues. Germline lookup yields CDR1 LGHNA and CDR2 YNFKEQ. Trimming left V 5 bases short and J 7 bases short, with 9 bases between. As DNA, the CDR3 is TGTGCCAGCAGCTTCTACGGGAATGAGCAGTTCTTC. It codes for CASSFYGNEQFF.

The CDR3 reads CSVVGLAGRTYEQYF. CDR3 bases: TGCAGCGTTGTGGGGCTAGCGGGGAGAACCTACGAGCAGTACTTC. V and J are TRBV29-1 and TRBJ2-7; 9 bases match TRBD2. J lost 2 bases, V lost 4 bases, and 9 bases had no gene match. This CDR3 has 15 residues. Germline V CDR1 and CDR2: SQVTM, ANQGSEA.

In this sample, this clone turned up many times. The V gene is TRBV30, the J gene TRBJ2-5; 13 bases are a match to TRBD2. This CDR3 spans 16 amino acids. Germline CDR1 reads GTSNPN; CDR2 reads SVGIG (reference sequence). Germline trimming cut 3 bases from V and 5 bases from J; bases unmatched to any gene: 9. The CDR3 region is CAWSLPTSGRSETQYF. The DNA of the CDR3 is TGTGCCTGGAGCCTTCCGACTAGCGGGAGGTCCGAGACCCAGTACTTC. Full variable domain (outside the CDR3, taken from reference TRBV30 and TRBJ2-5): SQTIHQWPATLVQPVGSPLSLECTVEGTSNPNLYWYRQAAGRGLQLLFYSVGIGQISSEVPQNLSASRPQDRQFILSSKKLLLSDSGFYLCAWSLPTSGRSETQYFGPGTRLLVL.

The CDR3 sequence is CASSQDLGSHYGYTF. The DNA for the CDR3 is TGTGCCAGCAGCCAAGATTTGGGCAGCCACTATGGCTACACCTTC. This chain uses TRBV4-2 with TRBJ1-2, with no clear D. The germline gives CDR1 LGHNA, CDR2 YNFKEQ. Trimming removed 0 bases from V and 3 bases from J, with 11 bases in between. The CDR3 is 15 residues long.

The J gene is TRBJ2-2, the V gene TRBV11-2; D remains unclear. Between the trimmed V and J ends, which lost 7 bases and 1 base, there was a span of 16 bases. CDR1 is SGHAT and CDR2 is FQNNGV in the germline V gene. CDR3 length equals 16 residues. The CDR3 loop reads CASNNPTSRNTGELFF. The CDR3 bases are TGTGCCAGCAACAACCCGACATCTCGGAACACCGGGGAGCTGTTTTTT.

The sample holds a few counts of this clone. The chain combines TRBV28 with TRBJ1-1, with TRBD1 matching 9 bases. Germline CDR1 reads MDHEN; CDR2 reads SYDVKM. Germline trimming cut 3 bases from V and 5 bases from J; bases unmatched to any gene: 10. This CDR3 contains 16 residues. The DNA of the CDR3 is TGTGCCAGCAGTTTGAACGCTAACAGGGGGCGTACTGAAGCTTTCTTT. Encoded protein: CASSLNANRGRTEAFF.

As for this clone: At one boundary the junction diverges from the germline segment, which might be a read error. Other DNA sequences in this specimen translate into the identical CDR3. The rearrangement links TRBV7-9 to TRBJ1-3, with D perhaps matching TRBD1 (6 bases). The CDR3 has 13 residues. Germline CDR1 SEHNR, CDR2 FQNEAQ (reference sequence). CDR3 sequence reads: CASYGTFGNTIYF. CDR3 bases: TGTGCCAGCTACGGGACATTTGGAAATACCATATATTTT.

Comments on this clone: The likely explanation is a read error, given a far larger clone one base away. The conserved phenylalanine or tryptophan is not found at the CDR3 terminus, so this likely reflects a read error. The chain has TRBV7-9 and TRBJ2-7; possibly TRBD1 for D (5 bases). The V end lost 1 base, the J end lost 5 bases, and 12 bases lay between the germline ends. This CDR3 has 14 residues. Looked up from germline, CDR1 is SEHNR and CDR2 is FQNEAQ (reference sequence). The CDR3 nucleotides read TGTGCCAGCAGCTTAGGGCAGGGCAGGAACGAGCAGTACCTC. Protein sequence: CASSLGQGRNEQYL.

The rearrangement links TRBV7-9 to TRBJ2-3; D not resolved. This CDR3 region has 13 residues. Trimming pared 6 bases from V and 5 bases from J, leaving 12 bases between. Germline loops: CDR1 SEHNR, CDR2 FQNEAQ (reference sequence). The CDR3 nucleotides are TGTGCCAGCAGGCAGACGTCGGTAGATACGCAGTATTTT. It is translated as CASRQTSVDTQYF.

The CDR3, as DNA: TGTGCCAGCAGTGAATCAGGGACAAGCAATCAGCCCCAGCATTTT. Protein sequence: CASSESGTSNQPQHF. The chain carries TRBV6-1 and TRBJ1-5, with D possibly being TRBD1 (6 bases). The CDR3 covers 15 residues. Looked up from germline, CDR1 is MNHNS and CDR2 is SASEGT. The ends were cut back, 2 bases at V and 1 base at J, with 9 bases in the middle.

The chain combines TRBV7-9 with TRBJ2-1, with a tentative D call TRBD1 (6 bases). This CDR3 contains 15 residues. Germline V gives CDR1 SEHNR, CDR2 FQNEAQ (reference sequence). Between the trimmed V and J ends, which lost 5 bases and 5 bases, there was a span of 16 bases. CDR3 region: CASSPRGNSHNEQFF. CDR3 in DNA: TGTGCCAGCAGCCCCAGGGGTAATTCACACAATGAGCAGTTCTTC.

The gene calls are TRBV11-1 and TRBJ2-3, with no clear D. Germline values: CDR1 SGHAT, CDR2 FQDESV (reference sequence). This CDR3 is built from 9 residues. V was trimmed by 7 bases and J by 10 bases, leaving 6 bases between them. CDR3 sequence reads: CASNGPQYF. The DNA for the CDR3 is TGTGCCAGCAACGGTCCGCAGTATTTT.

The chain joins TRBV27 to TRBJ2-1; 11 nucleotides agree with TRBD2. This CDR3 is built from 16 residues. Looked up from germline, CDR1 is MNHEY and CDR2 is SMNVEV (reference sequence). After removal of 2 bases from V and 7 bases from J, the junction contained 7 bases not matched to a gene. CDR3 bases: TGTGCCAGCAGTTTAACTATAGCGGGAGGGTCTAATGAGCAGTTCTTC. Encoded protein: CASSLTIAGGSNEQFF.

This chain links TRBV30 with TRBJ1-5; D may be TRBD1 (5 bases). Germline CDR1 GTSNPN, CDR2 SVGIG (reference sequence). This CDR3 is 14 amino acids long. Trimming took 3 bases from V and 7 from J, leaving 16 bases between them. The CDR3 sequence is CAWRGPRSGQPQHF. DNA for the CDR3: TGTGCCTGGAGGGGACCCCGGTCGGGGCAGCCCCAGCATTTT. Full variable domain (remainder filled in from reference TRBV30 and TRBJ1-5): SQTIHQWPATLVQPVGSPLSLECTVEGTSNPNLYWYRQAAGRGLQLLFYSVGIGQISSEVPQNLSASRPQDRQFILSSKKLLLSDSGFYLCAWRGPRSGQPQHFGDGTRLSIL.

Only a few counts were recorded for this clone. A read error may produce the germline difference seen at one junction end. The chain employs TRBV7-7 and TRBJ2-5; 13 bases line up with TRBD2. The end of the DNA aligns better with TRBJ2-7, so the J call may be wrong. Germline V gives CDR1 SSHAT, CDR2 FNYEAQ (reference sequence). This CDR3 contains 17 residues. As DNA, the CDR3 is TGTGCTAGCAGCTGCGGACTAGCGGGAGAGGCGTCCTACGAGCAGTACTTC. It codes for CASSCGLAGEASYEQYF.

The CDR3 coding sequence is TGTGCCTGGGGACAGTCGAACACTGAAGCTTTCTTT. This gives the protein CAWGQSNTEAFF. The chain employs TRBV30 and TRBJ1-1; possible D gene TRBD1, 6 bases. This CDR3 has 12 amino acids. Germline V lookup: CDR1 GTSNPN, CDR2 SVGIG (reference sequence). The V and J ends lost 5 bases and 1 base respectively, with 8 bases between them.

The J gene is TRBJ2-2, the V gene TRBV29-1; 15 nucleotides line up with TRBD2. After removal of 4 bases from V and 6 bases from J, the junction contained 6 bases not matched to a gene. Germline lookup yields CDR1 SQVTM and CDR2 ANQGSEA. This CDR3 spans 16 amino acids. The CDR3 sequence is CSVGEGLAGGAGELFF. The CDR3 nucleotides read TGCAGCGTTGGGGAGGGACTAGCGGGAGGCGCCGGGGAGCTGTTTTTT.

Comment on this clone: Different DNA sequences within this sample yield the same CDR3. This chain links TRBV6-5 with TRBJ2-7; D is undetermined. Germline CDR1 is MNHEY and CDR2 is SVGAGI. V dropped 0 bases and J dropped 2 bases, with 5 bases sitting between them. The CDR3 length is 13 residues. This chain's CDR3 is CASSYSGTYEQYF. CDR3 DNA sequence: TGTGCCAGCAGTTACTCAGGGACCTACGAGCAGTACTTC.

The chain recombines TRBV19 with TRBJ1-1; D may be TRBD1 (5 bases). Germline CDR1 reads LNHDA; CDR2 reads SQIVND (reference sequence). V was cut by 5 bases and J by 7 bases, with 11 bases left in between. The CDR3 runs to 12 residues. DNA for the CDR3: TGTGCCAGTAGTCCACGGGACGGTGAAGCTTTCTTT. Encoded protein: CASSPRDGEAFF.

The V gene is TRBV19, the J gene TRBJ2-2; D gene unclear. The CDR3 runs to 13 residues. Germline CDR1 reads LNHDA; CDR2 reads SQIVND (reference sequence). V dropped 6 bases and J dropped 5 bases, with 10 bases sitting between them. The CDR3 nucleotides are TGTGCCAGTAGGTGGGGTCCGACCGGGGAGCTGTTTTTT. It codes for CASRWGPTGELFF. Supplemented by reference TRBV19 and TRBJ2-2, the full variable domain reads DGGITQSPKYLFRKEGQNVTLSCEQNLNHDAMYWYRQDPGQGLRLIYYSQIVNDFQKGDIAEGYSVSREKKESFPLTVTSAQKNPTAFYLCASRWGPTGELFFGEGSRLTVL.

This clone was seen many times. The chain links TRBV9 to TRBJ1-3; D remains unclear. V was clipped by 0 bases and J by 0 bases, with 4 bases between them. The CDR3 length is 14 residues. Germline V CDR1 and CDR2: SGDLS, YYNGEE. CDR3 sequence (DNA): TGTGCCAGCAGCGTAGATCCCTCTGGAAACACCATATATTTT. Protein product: CASSVDPSGNTIYF.

Here the CDR3 reads CASSPGTGTNTGELFF. CDR3 DNA sequence: TGTGCCAGCAGTCCGGGAACAGGGACAAACACCGGGGAGCTGTTTTTT. This chain uses TRBV7-9 with TRBJ2-2; TRBD1 might be the D (6 bases). The CDR3 contains 16 residues. The V gene's germline CDR1 is SEHNR and CDR2 FQNEAQ (reference sequence). Trimming removed 6 bases from V and 2 bases from J, with 16 bases in between.

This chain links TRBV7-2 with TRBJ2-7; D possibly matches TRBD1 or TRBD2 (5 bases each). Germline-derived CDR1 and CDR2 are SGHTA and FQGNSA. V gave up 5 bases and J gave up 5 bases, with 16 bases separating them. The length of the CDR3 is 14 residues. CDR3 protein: CASSPGTVTNEQYF. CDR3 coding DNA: TGTGCCAGCAGCCCCGGGACGGTAACTAACGAGCAGTACTTC.

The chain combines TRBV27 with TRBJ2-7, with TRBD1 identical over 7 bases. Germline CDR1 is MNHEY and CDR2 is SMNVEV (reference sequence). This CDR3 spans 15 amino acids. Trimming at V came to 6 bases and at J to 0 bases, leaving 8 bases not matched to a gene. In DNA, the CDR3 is TGTGCCAGCAGCAGATTGACAGGGCCCTCCTACGAGCAGTACTTC. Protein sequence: CASSRLTGPSYEQYF.

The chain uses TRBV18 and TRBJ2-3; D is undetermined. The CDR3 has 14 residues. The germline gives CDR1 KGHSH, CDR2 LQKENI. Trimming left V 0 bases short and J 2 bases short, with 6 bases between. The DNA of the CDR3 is TGTGCCAGCTCACCACCGAGGAACACAGATACGCAGTATTTT. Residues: CASSPPRNTDTQYF.

In DNA, the CDR3 is TGTGCCAGTAGTCCGTTGCGGGGTGAGCAGTTCTTC. Translated: CASSPLRGEQFF. This rearrangement joins TRBV19 to TRBJ2-1; D possibly corresponds to TRBD2 (6 bases). V was trimmed by 5 bases and J by 9 bases, leaving 11 bases between them. Germline loops: CDR1 LNHDA, CDR2 SQIVND (reference sequence). This CDR3 is built from 12 residues. The full variable domain, completed using reference TRBV19 and TRBJ2-1, is DGGITQSPKYLFRKEGQNVTLSCEQNLNHDAMYWYRQDPGQGLRLIYYSQIVNDFQKGDIAEGYSVSREKKESFPLTVTSAQKNPTAFYLCASSPLRGEQFFGPGTRLTVL.

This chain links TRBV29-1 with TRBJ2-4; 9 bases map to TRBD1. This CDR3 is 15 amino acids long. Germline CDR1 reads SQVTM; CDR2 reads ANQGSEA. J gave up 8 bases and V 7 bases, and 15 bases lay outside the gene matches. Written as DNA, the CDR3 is TGCAGCGGCTTGAGGCAGGGACAGGGAGAAGACATTCAGTACTTC. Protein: CSGLRQGQGEDIQYF.